This TCR beta chain was documented in a study of OX40 agonist ivuxolimab in advanced cancers. Whole-study context: Every 2 weeks, patients received ivuxolimab intravenously, dosed at 0.01 to 10 mg/kg.

Sequencing was performed with immunoSEQ multiplex PCR; in TCRdb, only in-frame clones are kept and a portion is missing. The sample lists tens of thousands of clones, about 73% occurring once. A remark on this clone: The antigen is unknown.

Study-wide findings and caveats: There were, on average, more expanded clones in CD8+ T cells than in CD4+.

V lost 0 bases to trimming and J lost 2 bases, with 11 bases between them. The germline gives CDR1 SGHRS, CDR2 YFSETQ. The CDR3 sequence is 15 residues long. This chain links TRBV5-1 with TRBJ1-1; tentative D call: TRBD1 (5 bases). The sequence derives from an adult with an advanced solid tumor such as melanoma, head and neck, liver or kidney cancer. The source material was CD4+ or CD8+ T cells sorted from blood, sampled in a trial of the OX40 agonist ivuxolimab. CDR3 sequence: CASSLDTGDNTEAFF. The CDR3 region has the DNA TGCGCCAGCAGCTTGGATACGGGGGATAACACTGAAGCTTTCTTT.